This T cell receptor (beta chain) was identified in a study of T cell responses to AZD1222 COVID-19 vaccine. Study findings and constraints: Per reports, nearly half of all spike-specific TCRs target regions that are unmutated in variants. None of the repertoires were sampled until the peak T cell response had passed. Clonal diversity may have been underestimated in mostly white British donors.

On this clone itself: The target antigen is unknown.

Data came from immunoSEQ multiplex PCR; TCRdb stores just in-frame clones and leaves some out. The table has 110,000 to 150,000 clones, approximately 90% seen once; the top ten hold around 3.6%. The CDR3 consists of 16 residues. V lost 6 bases and J lost 0, with 15 bases in between. CDR1 and CDR2 from the germline V gene are MNHEY and SMNVEV (reference sequence). This chain links TRBV27 with TRBJ1-3, with D possibly being TRBD1 (5 bases). This receptor was taken from an adult in good health. Here the sequenced sample was peripheral blood, taken on day 0 of AZD1222 vaccination. CDR3: CASSLTGAVSGNTIYF. The CDR3 DNA reads as TGTGCCAGCAGCCTAACAGGCGCCGTCTCTGGAAACACCATATATTTT.